This entry lists 28 T cell receptor beta chains sequenced from one sample in a study of blood T cell repertoires in COVID-19 (dated by TCRdb to about 2020). Libraries were constructed by the immunoSEQ multiplex PCR assay. The clones in this table, taken by TCRdb from immuneACCESS, are in-frame only. Not every clone is retained; where verified, under half of the shortfall comes from an unresolved V gene, and the cause of the rest is unknown. The sample includes 130,000 or so clones, with around four fifths observed a single time. The ten most abundant clones make up roughly 18% of the sample. The source material was PBMCs or T cells enriched from blood (not recorded which). The receptor set was obtained from a man aged 25-40 years who had recovered from COVID-19.

The CDR3 coding sequence is TGCGCCAGCAGCCGCGAGACTAGCGGGGGATTTAGGGAGCAGTTCTTC. Translating gives CASSRETSGGFREQFF. The chain uses TRBV4-1 and TRBJ2-1; 12 bases line up with TRBD2. Unmatched junction bases numbered 11, after V lost 4 bases and J lost 10 bases. The germline V gene encodes CDR1 MGHRA and CDR2 YSYEKL. CDR3 length: 16 amino acids.

V and J are TRBV3-1 (or the pseudogene TRBV3-2) and TRBJ2-3; TRBD2 matches at 12 bases. V trimming: 6 bases; J trimming: 5 bases; junction bases outside the gene matches: 6. The V gene's germline CDR1 is LGHDT and CDR2 YNNKEL (reference sequence). This CDR3 comprises 15 residues. This CDR3 is CASRITSGGKDTQYF. The DNA of the CDR3 is TGTGCCAGCAGGATCACTAGCGGGGGGAAAGATACGCAGTATTTT.

The chain combines TRBV5-4 with TRBJ1-3; D not resolved. V lost 4 bases to trimming and J lost 1 base, with 12 bases between them. In germline, CDR1 is SGHNT, CDR2 YYREEE (reference sequence). The CDR3 length is 15 residues. The CDR3 here is CASSPTPGSGNTIYF. CDR3 nucleotides: TGTGCCAGCAGCCCTACTCCGGGGTCTGGAAACACCATATATTTT.

The chain couples TRBV3-1 (or the pseudogene TRBV3-2) to TRBJ1-4, with 7 positions matching TRBD1. Trimming took 4 bases from V and 4 from J; bases not matched to a gene: 0. CDR3 length equals 13 residues. In germline, CDR1 is LGHDT, CDR2 YNNKEL (reference sequence). DNA for the CDR3: TGTGCCAGCAGCCGGGACAGTAATGAAAAACTGTTTTTT. This encodes CASSRDSNEKLFF.

CDR3 loop: CASSEAGQVNSPLHF. DNA for the CDR3: TGTGCCAGCAGTGAAGCTGGACAGGTTAATTCACCCCTCCACTTT. The chain uses TRBV2 and TRBJ1-6, with 7 nucleotides matching TRBD1. The germline gives CDR1 SNHLY, CDR2 FYNNEI. V was pared by 0 bases and J by 6 bases, with 2 bases of the junction left unmatched. The CDR3 runs 15 residues.

J is TRBJ1-3 and V is TRBV27; D not resolved. CDR3 size: 13 residues. Between the trimmed V and J ends, which lost 3 bases and 4 bases, there was a span of 7 bases. In germline, CDR1 is MNHEY, CDR2 SMNVEV (reference sequence). In DNA, the CDR3 is TGTGCCAGCAGTTTCCGCGGCGGAAACACCATATATTTT. Its protein is CASSFRGGNTIYF.

The gene calls are TRBV30 and TRBJ1-1, with D hard to call. Trimming took 0 bases from V and 5 from J, leaving 7 bases between them. Looked up from germline, CDR1 is GTSNPN and CDR2 is SVGIG (reference sequence). This CDR3 region has 12 residues. CDR3 amino acids: CAWSVGRTEAFF. The CDR3 nucleotides are TGTGCCTGGAGTGTAGGCAGGACTGAAGCTTTCTTT.

The genes are TRBV5-6 and TRBJ2-1, with TRBD2 matching over 8 bases. V lost 4 bases, J lost 7 bases, and 10 bases stayed unmatched. Germline CDR1 is SGHDT and CDR2 is YYEEEE. The CDR3 sequence is 15 residues long. CDR3 DNA sequence: TGTGCCAGCAGCCCCTCCGGGGGGGGCCCGAATGAGCAGTTCTTC. It specifies CASSPSGGGPNEQFF.

In nucleotides, the CDR3 is TGCGCCAGCAGAGCCGGGACAGGGGCCACTGAAGCTTTCTTT. Translating it yields CASRAGTGATEAFF. The chain is built from TRBV10-2 and TRBJ1-1; 10 bases fit TRBD1. V lost 6 bases to trimming and J lost 4 bases; unmatched junction nucleotides: 5. The V gene's germline CDR1 is WSHSY and CDR2 SAAADI. The CDR3 contains 14 residues.

The chain links TRBV19 to TRBJ1-5; unclear D gene. V was trimmed by 3 bases and J by 0 bases, leaving 9 bases between them. The CDR3 consists of 15 residues. Germline V gene sequence: CDR1 LNHDA, CDR2 SQIVND (reference sequence). CDR3 protein: CASSILEYSNQPQHF. CDR3 nucleotide sequence: TGTGCCAGTAGTATTTTAGAGTATAGCAATCAGCCCCAGCATTTT.

This clone was seen just once. The CDR3 here is CASSQFRLAGLGGELFF. The CDR3 DNA sequence: TGTGCCAGCAGCCAATTTCGGCTAGCGGGACTCGGCGGGGAGCTGTTTTTT. The V call is TRBV3-1 (or the pseudogene TRBV3-2), the J call TRBJ2-2, with 9 bases fitting TRBD2. V was clipped by 2 bases and J by 7 bases; unmatched bases: 11. Germline values: CDR1 LGHDT, CDR2 YNNKEL (reference sequence). There are 17 residues in the CDR3.

DNA of the CDR3: TGTGCCAGCAGTTACTCGATAGCCGGCGAGCAGTACGTC. It translates to CASSYSIAGEQYV. The genes are TRBV6-5 and TRBJ2-7, with no clear D. Trimming stripped 0 bases from V and 6 bases from J, with 9 bases between. In germline, CDR1 is MNHEY, CDR2 SVGAGI. The CDR3 runs 13 residues.

The rearrangement uses TRBV29-1 and TRBJ1-1, with D perhaps TRBD1 (6 bases). The germline V gene has CDR1 SQVTM and CDR2 ANQGSEA. The V end was cut by 3 bases, the J end by 1 base, with 9 bases between. The CDR3 extends over 13 amino acids. This chain's CDR3 is CSVDRGENTEAFF. DNA of the CDR3: TGCAGCGTTGACAGGGGTGAGAACACTGAAGCTTTCTTT.

The gene calls are TRBV25-1 and TRBJ1-5; D not resolved. CDR1 is MGHDK, CDR2 SYGVNS, per germline. CDR3 length: 18 residues. Trimming left V 1 base short and J 0 bases short, with 16 bases between. CDR3 region: CASSEFDSPGGSNQPQHF. In nucleotides, the CDR3 is TGTGCCAGCAGTGAATTTGATTCCCCCGGCGGTAGCAATCAGCCCCAGCATTTT.

V usage is TRBV7-9 and J usage is TRBJ2-3, with 8 positions matching TRBD2. The CDR3 is made up of 16 amino acids. Looked up from germline, CDR1 is SEHNR and CDR2 is FQNEAQ (reference sequence). V shed 5 bases, J shed 2 bases, and the junction held 9 bases outside the gene matches. In nucleotides, the CDR3 is TGTGCCAGCAGCCCCCGGGTAGCGGGGTCCACAGATACGCAGTATTTT. Translation gives CASSPRVAGSTDTQYF.

This chain uses TRBV4-1 with TRBJ2-3, with 11 bases identical to TRBD1. Germline CDR1 is MGHRA and CDR2 is YSYEKL. The CDR3 covers 15 residues. V gave up 1 base and J gave up 7 bases; unmatched junction bases: 4. The DNA for the CDR3 is TGCGCCAGCAGCCAAGGGGACAGGGGGACAAATACGCAGTATTTT. Its translation is CASSQGDRGTNTQYF.

This clone was counted between two and nine times. The chain recombines TRBV27 with TRBJ1-1; D is possibly TRBD1 (6 bases). Germline assignment: CDR1 MNHEY and CDR2 SMNVEV (reference sequence). This CDR3 has 16 amino acids. Trimming cost V 6 bases and J 4 bases, with 21 bases left between them. The CDR3 DNA reads TGTGCCAGCAGGCGCATCACAGGGATGGTCGGCACTGAAGCTTTCTTT. It translates to CASRRITGMVGTEAFF.

The chain recombines TRBV7-9 with TRBJ2-3; 8 bases align to TRBD2. The trim removed 5 bases at V and 0 bases at J, leaving 7 bases unmatched. From germline, CDR1 is SEHNR and CDR2 FQNEAQ (reference sequence). The CDR3 contains 16 residues. CDR3 bases: TGTGCCAGCAGCCCGGGACTAGACGCTAGCACAGATACGCAGTATTTT. Residues: CASSPGLDASTDTQYF.

Worth noting for this clone: This sample also contains other DNA sequences that code for the same CDR3. The CDR3 DNA reads TGTGCCAGTAGTATGGGAGGGAACACTGAAGCTTTCTTT. Translating it yields CASSMGGNTEAFF. This rearrangement joins TRBV19 to TRBJ1-1; D gene uncertain. CDR1 is LNHDA and CDR2 is SQIVND in the germline V gene (reference sequence). This CDR3 spans 13 amino acids. Trimming stripped 3 bases from V and 1 base from J, with 6 bases between.

This clone was counted once. The chain has TRBV4-1 and TRBJ2-1; 8 bases are a match to TRBD2. Losses at the gene ends were 1 base for V and 8 bases for J; bases not matched to a gene: 10. This CDR3 is built from 16 residues. Germline values: CDR1 MGHRA, CDR2 YSYEKL. The CDR3 region is CASSQVTSGGPHEQFF. The CDR3 DNA reads TGCGCCAGCAGCCAAGTAACGAGCGGGGGCCCCCATGAGCAGTTCTTC.

The V gene is TRBV19, the J gene TRBJ2-1; possibly TRBD2 for D (5 bases). This CDR3 is built from 15 residues. With 5 bases removed from V and 0 bases from J, the gap between germline ends came to 11 bases. CDR1 and CDR2 from the germline V gene are LNHDA and SQIVND (reference sequence). The CDR3: CASSSRGSSYNEQFF. The CDR3 bases are TGTGCCAGTAGTTCCCGAGGGAGCTCCTACAATGAGCAGTTCTTC.

V usage is TRBV30 and J usage is TRBJ2-1; perhaps TRBD2 as D (6 bases). This CDR3 comprises 18 residues. Germline lookup yields CDR1 GTSNPN and CDR2 SVGIG (reference sequence). Trimming left V 0 bases short and J 5 bases short, with 23 bases between. The CDR3 DNA follows: TGTGCCTGGAGTGTAAGTACCCAGCCCTTTCCTAGCGACAATGAGCAGTTCTTC. Translated, it gives CAWSVSTQPFPSDNEQFF.

This clone was detected once. This chain links TRBV19 with TRBJ2-2; D is uncertain. The CDR3 runs to 14 residues. Germline CDR1 is LNHDA and CDR2 is SQIVND (reference sequence). V dropped 3 bases and J dropped 7 bases, with 12 bases sitting between them. The CDR3 DNA follows: TGTGCCAGTAGTATGAGCAGGATTGGCGGGGAGCTGTTTTTT. Protein product: CASSMSRIGGELFF.

The gene calls are TRBV27 and TRBJ1-1; 7 bases fit TRBD1. After removal of 6 bases from V and 10 bases from J, the junction contained 14 bases not matched to a gene. CDR3 length: 14 residues. Germline values: CDR1 MNHEY, CDR2 SMNVEV (reference sequence). Here the CDR3 reads CASRRPGQTSRAFF. DNA for the CDR3: TGTGCCAGCAGAAGGCCGGGACAGACTTCTCGAGCTTTCTTT.

The chain recombines TRBV2 with TRBJ1-4; D gene unclear. Germline V gives CDR1 SNHLY, CDR2 FYNNEI. V lost 8 bases, J lost 0 bases, and 22 bases lay in between. The CDR3 runs to 18 residues. Here the CDR3 DNA reads TGTGCCAGCCGTGGGCTTAGGACTACTTTCGCAACTAATGAAAAACTGTTTTTT. Protein: CASRGLRTTFATNEKLFF.

The chain recombines TRBV19 with TRBJ2-1, with 9 bases lining up with TRBD1. The CDR3 is made up of 14 amino acids. Germline values: CDR1 LNHDA, CDR2 SQIVND (reference sequence). The trim removed 7 bases at V and 2 bases at J, leaving 3 bases unmatched. The CDR3 is CASTGTGPYNEQFF. The CDR3 region has the DNA TGTGCCAGTACCGGGACAGGGCCCTACAATGAGCAGTTCTTC.

The chain is built from TRBV18 and TRBJ2-4, with 11 bases aligning to TRBD1. V was pared by 0 bases and J by 8 bases, with 3 bases of the junction left unmatched. This CDR3 is built from 15 residues. From germline, CDR1 is KGHSH and CDR2 LQKENI. CDR3 coding DNA: TGTGCCAGCTCACCACCGGGACAGGGGGATTACATTCAGTACTTC. Protein: CASSPPGQGDYIQYF.

The J gene is TRBJ1-2, the V gene TRBV5-4; TRBD1 is a possible D gene (6 bases). CDR1 is SGHNT and CDR2 is YYREEE in the germline V gene (reference sequence). This CDR3 region has 13 residues. The CDR3 nucleotides are TGTGTTGTGGAGGGGGGGCCTAACTATGGCTACACCTTC. As protein: CVVEGGPNYGYTF.